These 9 T cell receptor beta chains came from one sample sequenced in a study of blood T cell repertoires in COVID-19 (dated by TCRdb to 2018 to 2021). The method behind the library was the immunoSEQ multiplex PCR assay. The table comes from immuneACCESS by way of TCRdb, which keeps in-frame sequences with V and J called. Part of the clones is missing from these tables; in studies checked, under half for an unresolved V gene and the rest for unknown reasons. The sample records 200,000 to 250,000 clones, about 83% of which are singletons. The ten largest clones capture 2.5% to 3% of the sample. The sequenced sample was peripheral blood. All receptors derive from a middle-aged man with active or convalescent COVID-19.

This clone was found a few times. Here the CDR3 reads CASSGGLTYEQYF. The CDR3 nucleotides read TGTGCCAGCAGCGGGGGACTTACCTACGAGCAGTACTTC. The V gene is TRBV5-6, the J gene TRBJ2-7, with D maybe TRBD2 (6 bases). Trimming shortened V by 4 bases and J by 2 bases, and 10 bases separated the two germline ends. Germline V gene sequence: CDR1 SGHDT, CDR2 YYEEEE. CDR3 length: 13 amino acids. The complete variable domain, with remaining parts taken from reference TRBV5-6 and TRBJ2-7, reads DAGVTQSPTHLIKTRGQQVTLRCSPKSGHDTVSWYQQALGQGPQFIFQYYEEEERQRGNFPDRFSGHQFPNYSSELNVNALLLGDSALYLCASSGGLTYEQYFGPGTRLTVT.

V and J are TRBV30 and TRBJ1-5; 8 positions match TRBD1. After removal of 4 bases from V and 2 bases from J, the junction contained 16 bases not matched to a gene. The CDR3 length is 18 residues. Germline V gene data show CDR1 as GTSNPN and CDR2 as SVGIG (reference sequence). As DNA, the CDR3 is TGTGCCTGGAACCCAGGGGGCCGAATCACGAATGGCAATCAGCCCCAGCATTTT. Its translation is CAWNPGGRITNGNQPQHF.

J is TRBJ2-7 and V is TRBV19; no clear D. The CDR3 is made up of 13 amino acids. CDR1 and CDR2 from the germline V gene are LNHDA and SQIVND (reference sequence). The V gene lost 1 base and the J gene lost 2 bases, with 6 bases spanning the gap. The CDR3 region is CASSIGVTYEQYF. The CDR3 region has the DNA TGTGCCAGTAGTATAGGAGTAACCTACGAGCAGTACTTC.

V gene TRBV28 combines with J gene TRBJ2-7; possibly TRBD2 for D (5 bases). CDR1 and CDR2 from the germline V gene are MDHEN and SYDVKM. The V end was cut by 6 bases, the J end by 6 bases, with 24 bases between. The CDR3 covers 16 residues. The CDR3: CASRAFVSPGKGEQYF. CDR3 nucleotides: TGTGCCAGCAGGGCTTTCGTATCCCCGGGGAAGGGCGAGCAGTACTTC.

A single count supports this clone. This chain links TRBV5-1 with TRBJ1-4; TRBD1 is a possible D gene (6 bases). The V gene lost 2 bases and the J gene lost 6 bases, with 14 bases spanning the gap. Germline CDR1 SGHRS, CDR2 YFSETQ. There are 15 residues in the CDR3. CDR3 residues: CASSLSGTRDEKLFF. DNA of the CDR3: TGCGCCAGCAGCTTATCCGGGACAAGGGATGAAAAACTGTTTTTT.

V usage is TRBV27 and J usage is TRBJ2-5; tentatively, D is TRBD2 (6 bases). Germline CDR1 and CDR2: MNHEY and SMNVEV (reference sequence). Trimming pared 6 bases from V and 4 bases from J, leaving 24 bases between. CDR3 length equals 17 residues. The chain's CDR3 is CASSLLRGLHTRETQYF. In DNA form, the CDR3 reads TGTGCCAGCAGCCTCCTACGGGGACTCCATACCCGAGAGACCCAGTACTTC.

The chain employs TRBV3-1 (or the pseudogene TRBV3-2) and TRBJ2-5, with TRBD1 identical over 8 bases. The germline gives CDR1 LGHDT, CDR2 YNNKEL (reference sequence). The V segment lost 6 bases and the J segment 4 bases; nucleotides outside the gene matches: 10. The CDR3 extends over 15 amino acids. The DNA for the CDR3 is TGTGCCAGCAGTGCCACCGGGACAGGAGGAGAGACCCAGTACTTC. Residues: CASSATGTGGETQYF.

The chain is built from TRBV7-8 and TRBJ1-5; D ambiguous. The CDR3 consists of 15 residues. V lost 5 bases and J 9 bases, leaving 20 bases between the germline ends. The germline gives CDR1 SGHVS, CDR2 FQNEAQ. The CDR3 DNA sequence: TGTGCCAGCAGCCAGCCAAACAGAAAGAGTGGGCCCCAGCATTTT. It translates to CASSQPNRKSGPQHF.

V is TRBV9 and J is TRBJ2-1; 9 positions match TRBD2. Germline-derived CDR1 and CDR2 are SGDLS and YYNGEE. The junction had 10 bases not matched to a gene; V was cut back by 0 bases and J by 0 bases. This CDR3 has 19 amino acids. Here the CDR3 reads CASSVALPAGGSSYNEQFF. The CDR3 coding sequence is TGTGCCAGCAGCGTAGCTCTCCCCGCGGGAGGGAGCTCCTACAATGAGCAGTTCTTC.